One sample yielded the 17 T cell receptor beta chains listed below, sequenced in a study of T cell changes during pregnancy in multiple sclerosis. Here immunoSEQ multiplex PCR was the method, and the copy in TCRdb shows in-frame clones only, minus some. Among some 37,000 clones listed, more than 85% were seen once. This specimen was CD8+ T cells from peripheral blood mononuclear cells, taken after pregnancy. Every receptor here comes from a female donor with multiple sclerosis, enrolled in a pregnancy study.

The chain is built from TRBV30 and TRBJ1-6, with 10 bases lining up with TRBD1. Unmatched junction bases numbered 6, after V lost 3 bases and J lost 7 bases. The germline V gene encodes CDR1 GTSNPN and CDR2 SVGIG (reference sequence). There are 15 residues in the CDR3. CDR3 sequence: CAWRPPDRGNSPLHF. CDR3 bases: TGTGCCTGGAGACCTCCGGACAGGGGGAATTCACCCCTCCACTTT.

The CDR3 sequence: CASSGAFPYNEQFF. The CDR3 nucleotides are TGTGCCAGTAGTGGGGCATTTCCTTACAATGAGCAGTTCTTC. The chain has TRBV19 and TRBJ2-1; tentatively, D is TRBD1 (5 bases). This CDR3 has 14 residues. CDR1 and CDR2 (germline): LNHDA, SQIVND (reference sequence). Trimming stripped 5 bases from V and 4 bases from J, with 12 bases between.

The chain links TRBV2 to TRBJ2-7; 13 bases are a match to TRBD2. The CDR3 totals 16 residues. Losses at the gene ends were 2 bases for V and 7 bases for J; bases not matched to a gene: 8. CDR1 is SNHLY and CDR2 is FYNNEI in the germline V gene. CDR3 residues: CASSEYGGLAGVEQYF. CDR3 DNA sequence: TGTGCCAGCAGTGAATATGGAGGACTAGCGGGAGTTGAGCAGTACTTC.

The chain is built from TRBV27 and TRBJ1-5; 8 bases map to TRBD1. Germline CDR1 and CDR2: MNHEY and SMNVEV (reference sequence). The length of the CDR3 is 16 residues. With V trimmed by 5 bases and J by 6 bases, 12 bases remained unmatched. The CDR3, as DNA: TGTGCCAGCAGTCCAGATTCACAGGGGGTGAGTCAGCCCCAGCATTTT. This translates into CASSPDSQGVSQPQHF.

CDR3 in DNA: TGTGCCAGCAGCTTGACGGGACAGGGGAACTCCTACGAGCAGTACTTC. Amino acid sequence: CASSLTGQGNSYEQYF. The chain recombines TRBV5-4 with TRBJ2-7; the match to TRBD1 covers 10 bases. This CDR3 has 16 residues. Looked up from germline, CDR1 is SGHNT and CDR2 is YYREEE (reference sequence). V gave up 1 base and J gave up 0 bases; unmatched junction bases: 4.

The chain combines TRBV9 with TRBJ2-1, with 7 bases lining up with TRBD2. The germline V gene has CDR1 SGDLS and CDR2 YYNGEE. The V and J ends lost 2 bases and 5 bases, in that order; junction bases with no gene match: 4. This CDR3 comprises 14 residues. The CDR3 loop is CASSVLLADNEQFF. For the CDR3, the DNA is TGTGCCAGCAGCGTCCTCCTAGCGGACAATGAGCAGTTCTTC.

The CDR3 sequence: CASSPDFTDTQYF. CDR3 bases: TGTGCCAGCAGCCCGGACTTCACAGATACGCAGTATTTT. The rearrangement joins TRBV7-2 to TRBJ2-3; D may be TRBD2 (5 bases). V was clipped by 5 bases and J by 2 bases, with 8 bases between them. The CDR3 extends over 13 amino acids. Germline V gives CDR1 SGHTA, CDR2 FQGNSA.

This chain links TRBV7-3 with TRBJ2-1; tentatively, D is TRBD2 (6 bases). Trimming left V 2 bases short and J 0 bases short, with 11 bases between. Germline CDR1 reads SGHTA; CDR2 reads FQGTGA. This CDR3 region has 16 residues. Written as DNA, the CDR3 is TGTGCCAGCAGCTTAGACCTCGGGAGCTCCTACAATGAGCAGTTCTTC. Amino acids: CASSLDLGSSYNEQFF. Filled out from reference TRBV7-3 and TRBJ2-1, the complete variable domain reads GAGVSQTPSNKVTEKGKYVELRCDPISGHTALYWYRQSLGQGPEFLIYFQGTGAADDSGLPNDRFFAVRPEGSVSTLKIQRTERGDSAVYLCASSLDLGSSYNEQFFGPGTRLTVL.

The chain carries TRBV11-2 and TRBJ2-6, with D perhaps matching TRBD1 (5 bases). In germline, CDR1 is SGHAT, CDR2 FQNNGV. The CDR3 length is 15 residues. The V end lost 3 bases, the J end lost 1 base, and 7 bases lay between the germline ends. The CDR3 loop is CASSLGPSGANVLTF. The CDR3 coding sequence is TGTGCCAGCAGCTTGGGGCCTTCTGGGGCCAACGTCCTGACTTTC.

The chain uses TRBV7-9 and TRBJ2-3; 10 nucleotides agree with TRBD2. This CDR3 contains 15 residues. Germline trimming cut 8 bases from V and 4 bases from J; bases unmatched to any gene: 9. CDR1 is SEHNR and CDR2 is FQNEAQ in the germline V gene (reference sequence). The CDR3: CASFGASGSADTQYF. CDR3 DNA sequence: TGTGCCAGCTTCGGGGCTAGCGGGAGTGCAGATACGCAGTATTTT.

The rearrangement uses TRBV27 and TRBJ1-1; TRBD1 agrees at 7 bases. CDR1 and CDR2 from the germline V gene are MNHEY and SMNVEV (reference sequence). The CDR3 is made up of 13 amino acids. V was pared by 4 bases and J by 2 bases, with 1 base of the junction left unmatched. CDR3 residues: CASSYRGNTEAFF. In DNA form, the CDR3 reads TGTGCCAGCAGTTACAGGGGAAACACTGAAGCTTTCTTT.

This clone was recorded only once. The chain joins TRBV15 to TRBJ1-6; no firm D call. Trimming cost V 4 bases and J 14 bases, with 12 bases left between them. The CDR3 runs 12 residues. CDR1 and CDR2 from the germline V gene are LNHNV and YYDKDF (reference sequence). This chain's CDR3 is CATSKSSGSLHF. The CDR3 nucleotides are TGTGCCACCAGCAAGAGCTCGGGATCCCTCCACTTT. Variable domain in full (rest from reference TRBV15 and TRBJ1-6): DAMVIQNPRYQVTQFGKPVTLSCSQTLNHNVMYWYQQKSSQAPKLLFHYYDKDFNNEADTPDNFQSRRPNTSFCFLDIRSPGLGDTAMYLCATSKSSGSLHFGNGTRLTVT.

In nucleotides, the CDR3 is TGTGCCAGCAGCTTGGGGCCCGCCTACGAGCAGTACTTC. Translated: CASSLGPAYEQYF. The J gene is TRBJ2-7, the V gene TRBV5-8; D is undetermined. The germline V and J ends were trimmed by 0 bases and 2 bases, with 6 bases remaining between them. The germline CDR1 and CDR2 sequences are SGHTS and YDEGEE. This CDR3 has 13 residues. Full variable domain (outside the CDR3, taken from reference TRBV5-8 and TRBJ2-7): EAGVTQSPTHLIKTRGQQATLRCSPISGHTSVYWYQQALGLGLQFLLWYDEGEERNRGNFPPRFSGRQFPNYSSELNVNALELEDSALYLCASSLGPAYEQYFGPGTRLTVT.

This chain uses TRBV27 with TRBJ2-1; 8 nucleotides line up with TRBD2. The V gene's germline CDR1 is MNHEY and CDR2 SMNVEV (reference sequence). Unmatched junction bases numbered 5, after V lost 8 bases and J lost 2 bases. CDR3 size: 14 residues. The CDR3 coding sequence is TGTGCCAGCTACACTAGCGGCCCCTACAATGAGCAGTTCTTC. It is translated as CASYTSGPYNEQFF.

The rearrangement links TRBV19 to TRBJ1-2, with 10 bases aligning to TRBD1. This CDR3 is built from 12 residues. J lost 7 bases, V lost 9 bases, and 5 bases had no gene match. The germline V gene has CDR1 LNHDA and CDR2 SQIVND (reference sequence). The CDR3 spells CASRQGALGYTF. CDR3 DNA: TGTGCCAGCAGACAGGGGGCGCTTGGCTACACCTTC.

The sample holds a few counts of this clone. The J gene is TRBJ1-1, the V gene TRBV30; 7 nucleotides align to TRBD1. CDR3 size: 13 residues. Germline V gene lookup returns CDR1 GTSNPN and CDR2 SVGIG (reference sequence). V dropped 5 bases and J dropped 3; count of bases not matched to a gene: 6. The CDR3 protein is CAWATGWDTEAFF. The DNA for the CDR3 is TGTGCCTGGGCGACAGGGTGGGACACTGAAGCTTTCTTT.

CDR3 in amino acids: CASSVTQETQYF. The CDR3 DNA sequence: TGTGCCAGCAGCGTAACTCAAGAGACCCAGTACTTC. V and J are TRBV5-8 and TRBJ2-5; D is uncertain. CDR1 and CDR2 from the germline V gene are SGHTS and YDEGEE. There are 12 residues in the CDR3. V dropped 4 bases and J dropped 2 bases, with 6 bases sitting between them.